What follows describes a single T cell receptor beta chain. Antigen specificity is unknown. The CDR3 consists of 14 residues. Trimming took 7 bases from V and 6 from J, leaving 17 bases between them. TCRdb reprocessed the reads with MiXCR, giving one entry per CDR3 protein. The sample records some 110,000 distinct CDR3 sequences, about a tenth being singletons. The sample originates from a study of T cell repertoires in cytomegalovirus infection. Across the whole study: Evidence of both CMV infection and a matching HLA type came from public TCR beta signatures.

Study-wide results and caveats: Predominance within the ex vivo response was attributable to HLA-C-restricted CMV-specific TCR beta clonotypes. Identification of carriers of CMV plus the relevant HLA was performed using cumulative public TCR beta family frequency.

The clonotype originates from a human donor in good health (CMV status not recorded). Some clones in this sample may be carry-over from other donors' samples. The sequenced sample consisted of PBMCs, sequenced either directly or after in vitro stimulation (not recorded which). This chain joins TRBV12-3 or TRBV12-4 and TRBJ2-3; the D gene is possibly TRBD2 (7 bases). The CDR3 bases are TGTGCCAGCACCAAGGGAGGGGGGCTTGATACGCAGTATTTT. Translating gives CASTKGGGLDTQYF.